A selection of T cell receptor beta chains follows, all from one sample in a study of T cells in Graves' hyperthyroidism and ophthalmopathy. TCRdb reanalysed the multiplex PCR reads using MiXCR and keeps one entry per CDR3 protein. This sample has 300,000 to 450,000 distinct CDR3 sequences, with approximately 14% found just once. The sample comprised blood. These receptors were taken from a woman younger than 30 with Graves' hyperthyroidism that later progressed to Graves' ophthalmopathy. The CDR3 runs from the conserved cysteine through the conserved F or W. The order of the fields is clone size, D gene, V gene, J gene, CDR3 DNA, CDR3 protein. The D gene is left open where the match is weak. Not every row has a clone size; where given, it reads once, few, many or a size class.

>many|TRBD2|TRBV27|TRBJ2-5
TGTGCCAGCAGTCTAAAGTCTCTCGGGAGGGCCACGAGAGAGACCCAGTACTTC
CASSLKSLGRATRETQYF
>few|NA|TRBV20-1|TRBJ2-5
TGCAGTGCTAGAAGGGGTCTTGAGGGGACCCAGTACTTC
CSARRGLEGTQYF
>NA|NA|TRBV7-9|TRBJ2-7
TGTGCCAGCAGCTCCGGGGACGGGCCCTACGAGCAGTACTTC
CASSSGDGPYEQYF
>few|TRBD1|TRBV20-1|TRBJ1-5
TGCAGTGCTTCAGGGACAGGGGCGCAGCCCCAGCATTTT
CSASGTGAQPQHF
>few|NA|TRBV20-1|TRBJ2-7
TGCAGTGCTAGATTTCCGGACTCTTGGTACGAGCAGTACTTC
CSARFPDSWYEQYF
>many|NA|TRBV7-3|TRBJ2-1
TGTGCCAGCAGCGCAGTAAGGGATGAGCAGTTCTTC
CASSAVRDEQFF
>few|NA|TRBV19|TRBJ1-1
TGTGCCAGTAGAAAATCATCGGGCACTCCTGAAGCTTTCTTT
CASRKSSGTPEAFF
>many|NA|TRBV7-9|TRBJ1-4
TGTGCCAGCAGCTCCCGTTCCACAGGCCCTACTAATGAAAAACTGTTTTTT
CASSSRSTGPTNEKLFF
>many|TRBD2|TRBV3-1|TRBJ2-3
TGTGCCAGCAGCCCCGGACTAGCGGGAGTCCTAGATACGCAGTATTTT
CASSPGLAGVLDTQYF
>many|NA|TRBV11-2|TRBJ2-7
TGTGCCAGCAGCCCCCTTTTTGGAACGGATCGAGGGAGACCCCACGAGCAGTACTTC
CASSPLFGTDRGRPHEQYF
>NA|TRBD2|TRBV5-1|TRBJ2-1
TGCGCCAGCAGCAGAGGAGGGCTAGCGGACTACAATGAGCAGTTCTTC
CASSRGGLADYNEQFF
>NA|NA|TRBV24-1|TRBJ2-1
TGTGCCACCAGTGTAGGGTTTCTCCATGAGCAGTTCTTC
CATSVGFLHEQFF
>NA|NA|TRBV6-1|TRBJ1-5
TGTGCCAGCAGTTTCAAAAGTGGAGGGCGGAATCAGCCCCAGCATTTT
CASSFKSGGRNQPQHF
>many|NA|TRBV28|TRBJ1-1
TGTGCCAGCAGTTTATCAGCCAGGGCAAATGTTGAAGCTTTCTTT
CASSLSARANVEAFF
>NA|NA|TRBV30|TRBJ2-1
TGTGCCGGAGACCGGGACGGACCCAATGAGCAGTTCTTC
CAGDRDGPNEQFF
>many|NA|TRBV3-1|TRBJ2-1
TGTGCCAGCAGCCAAGCGGGGGCGCGGGGGAATGAGCAGTTCTTC
CASSQAGARGNEQFF
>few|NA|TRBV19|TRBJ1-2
TGTGCCAGTAGTACAAAGGATTTCTATGGCTACACCTTC
CASSTKDFYGYTF